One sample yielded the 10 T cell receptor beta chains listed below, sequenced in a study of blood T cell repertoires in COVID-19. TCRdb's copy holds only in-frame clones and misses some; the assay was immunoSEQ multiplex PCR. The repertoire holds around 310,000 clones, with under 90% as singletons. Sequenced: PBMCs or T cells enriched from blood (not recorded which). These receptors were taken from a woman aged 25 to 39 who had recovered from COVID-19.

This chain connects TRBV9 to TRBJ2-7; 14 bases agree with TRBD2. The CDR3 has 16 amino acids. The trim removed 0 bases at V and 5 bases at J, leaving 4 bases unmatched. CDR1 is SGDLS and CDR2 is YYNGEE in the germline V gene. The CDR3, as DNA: TGTGCCAGCAGCGTAGGAGGGGGACTAGCGGGAGACGAGCAGTACTTC. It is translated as CASSVGGGLAGDEQYF. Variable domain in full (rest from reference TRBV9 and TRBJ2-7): DSGVTQTPKHLITATGQRVTLRCSPRSGDLSVYWYQQSLDQGLQFLIQYYNGEERAKGNILERFSAQQFPDLHSELNLSSLELGDSALYFCASSVGGGLAGDEQYFGPGTRLTVT.

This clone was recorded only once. CDR3 loop: CASSLSFRGTGGTGELFF. Written as DNA, the CDR3 is TGTGCCAGCAGCTTGTCGTTCCGCGGGACGGGAGGAACCGGGGAGCTGTTTTTT. V and J are TRBV7-2 and TRBJ2-2; 7 bases agree with TRBD2. This CDR3 is built from 18 residues. Trimming at V came to 3 bases and at J to 5 bases, leaving 15 bases not matched to a gene. Germline V gives CDR1 SGHTA, CDR2 FQGNSA.

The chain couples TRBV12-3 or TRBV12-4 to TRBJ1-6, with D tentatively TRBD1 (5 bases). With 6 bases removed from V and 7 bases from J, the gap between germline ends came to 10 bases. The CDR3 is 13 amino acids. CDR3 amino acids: CASRRRGNSPLHF. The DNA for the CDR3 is TGTGCCAGCAGGAGGCGGGGGAATTCACCCCTCCACTTT.

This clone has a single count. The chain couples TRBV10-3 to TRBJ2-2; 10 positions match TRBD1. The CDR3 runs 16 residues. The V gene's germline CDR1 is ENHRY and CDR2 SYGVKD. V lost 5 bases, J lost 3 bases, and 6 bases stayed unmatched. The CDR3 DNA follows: TGTGCCATCAGTAAACAAGGACAGGGGGACACCGGGGAGCTGTTTTTT. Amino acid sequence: CAISKQGQGDTGELFF.

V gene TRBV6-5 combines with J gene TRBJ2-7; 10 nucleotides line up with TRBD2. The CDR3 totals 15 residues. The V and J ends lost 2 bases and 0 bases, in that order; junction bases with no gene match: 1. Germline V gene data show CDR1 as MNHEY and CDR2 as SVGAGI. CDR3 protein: CASSYVAGGSYEQYF. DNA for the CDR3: TGTGCCAGCAGTTACGTAGCGGGGGGCTCCTACGAGCAGTACTTC.

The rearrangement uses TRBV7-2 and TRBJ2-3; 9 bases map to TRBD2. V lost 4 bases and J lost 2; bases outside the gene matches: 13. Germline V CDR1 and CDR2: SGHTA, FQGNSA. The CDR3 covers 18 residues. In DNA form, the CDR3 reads TGTGCCAGCAGCTCGTATCCCACTGTAGCGGGGGACACAGATACGCAGTATTTT. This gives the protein CASSSYPTVAGDTDTQYF. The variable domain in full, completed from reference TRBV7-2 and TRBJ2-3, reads GAGVSQSPSNKVTEKGKDVELRCDPISGHTALYWYRQSLGQGLEFLIYFQGNSAPDKSGLPSDRFSAERTGGSVSTLTIQRTQQEDSAVYLCASSSYPTVAGDTDTQYFGPGTRLTVL.

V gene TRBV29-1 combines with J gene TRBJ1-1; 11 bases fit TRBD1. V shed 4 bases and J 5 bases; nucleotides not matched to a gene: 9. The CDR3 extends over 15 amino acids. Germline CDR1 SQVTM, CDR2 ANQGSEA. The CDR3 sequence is CSVGTGGAGGTEAFF. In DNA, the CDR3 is TGCAGCGTTGGGACAGGGGGCGCGGGGGGTACTGAAGCTTTCTTT.

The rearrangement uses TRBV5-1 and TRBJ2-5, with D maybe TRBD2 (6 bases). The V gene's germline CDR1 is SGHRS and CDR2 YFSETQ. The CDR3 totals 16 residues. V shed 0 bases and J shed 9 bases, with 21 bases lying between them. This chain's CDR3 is CASSLAGYTSLAAQYF. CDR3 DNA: TGCGCCAGCAGCTTGGCTGGCTACACTTCTTTAGCGGCCCAGTACTTC.

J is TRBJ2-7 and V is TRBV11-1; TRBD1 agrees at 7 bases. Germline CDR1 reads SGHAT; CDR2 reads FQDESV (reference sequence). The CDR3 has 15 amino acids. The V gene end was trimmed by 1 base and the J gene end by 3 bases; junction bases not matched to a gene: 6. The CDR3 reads CASSLDPGQNYEQYF. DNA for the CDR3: TGTGCCAGCAGCTTAGACCCGGGACAGAACTACGAGCAGTACTTC. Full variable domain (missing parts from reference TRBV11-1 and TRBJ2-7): EAEVAQSPRYKITEKSQAVAFWCDPISGHATLYWYRQILGQGPELLVQFQDESVVDDSQLPKDRFSAERLKGVDSTLKIQPAELGDSAMYLCASSLDPGQNYEQYFGPGTRLTVT.

DNA for the CDR3: TGCGCCAGCAGCTTGGGAGACGGGGGTTATGAAAAACTGTTTTTT. Encoded protein: CASSLGDGGYEKLFF. The J gene is TRBJ1-4, the V gene TRBV5-1; tentatively, D is TRBD1 (5 bases). The V gene lost 0 bases and the J gene lost 6 bases, with 12 bases spanning the gap. Germline-derived CDR1 and CDR2 are SGHRS and YFSETQ. This CDR3 has 15 residues.